The 10 T cell receptor beta chains listed next were all sequenced from one sample in a study of cytomegalovirus exposure and HLA in healthy donors. The PCR used 60 Vbeta and 13 Jbeta primers. Here immunoSEQ multiplex PCR was the method, and the copy in TCRdb shows in-frame clones only, minus some. The data contain roughly 150,000 clones, about 79% of them seen just once; the ten biggest clones take up approximately 0.66%. The sequencing input was PBMCs. Source of these receptors: a male donor in good health and CMV-seronegative.

The chain carries TRBV7-2 and TRBJ2-5, with a tentative D call TRBD2 (6 bases). The V and J ends lost 7 bases and 9 bases respectively, with 12 bases between them. The CDR3 is 11 amino acids. Germline V gene sequence: CDR1 SGHTA, CDR2 FQGNSA. This CDR3 is CASNSWGAQYF. The CDR3 DNA is TGTGCCAGCAACTCATGGGGGGCCCAGTACTTC. The whole variable domain, remainder taken from reference TRBV7-2 and TRBJ2-5, is GAGVSQSPSNKVTEKGKDVELRCDPISGHTALYWYRQSLGQGLEFLIYFQGNSAPDKSGLPSDRFSAERTGGSVSTLTIQRTQQEDSAVYLCASNSWGAQYFGPGTRLLVL.

This sequence joins TRBV19 and TRBJ2-1, with a weak D call TRBD2 (5 bases). This CDR3 region has 14 residues. Looked up from germline, CDR1 is LNHDA and CDR2 is SQIVND (reference sequence). V lost 8 bases to trimming and J lost 2 bases, with 13 bases between them. Written as DNA, the CDR3 is TGTGCCAGTGCGCGCGGGTTAACCTACAATGAGCAGTTCTTC. Its protein is CASARGLTYNEQFF. Drawing the rest from reference TRBV19 and TRBJ2-1, the complete variable domain is DGGITQSPKYLFRKEGQNVTLSCEQNLNHDAMYWYRQDPGQGLRLIYYSQIVNDFQKGDIAEGYSVSREKKESFPLTVTSAQKNPTAFYLCASARGLTYNEQFFGPGTRLTVL.

The rearrangement uses TRBV28 and TRBJ1-3; TRBD1 aligns across 8 bases. The CDR3 extends over 16 amino acids. CDR1 and CDR2 from the germline V gene are MDHEN and SYDVKM. V lost 5 bases and J lost 0; bases outside the gene matches: 6. The CDR3 coding sequence is TGTGCCAGCAGTGGATGGACAGGGCGCTCTGGAAACACCATATATTTT. It codes for CASSGWTGRSGNTIYF.

This sequence joins TRBV11-1 and TRBJ2-7, with D tentatively TRBD2 (7 bases). The CDR3 consists of 19 residues. V lost 5 bases and J 2 bases, leaving 28 bases between the germline ends. Germline lookup yields CDR1 SGHAT and CDR2 FQDESV (reference sequence). DNA of the CDR3: TGTGCCAGCAGCCTAAGGGGAGGGGGATTTCGCGATATCCCCTACGAGCAGTACTTC. Protein sequence: CASSLRGGGFRDIPYEQYF.

The CDR3 here is CASSLATGTNEKLFF. DNA of the CDR3: TGTGCCAGCAGCTTAGCGACGGGGACTAATGAAAAACTGTTTTTT. The V gene is TRBV7-9, the J gene TRBJ1-4; D gene unclear. The V end lost 0 bases, the J end lost 2 bases, and 7 bases lay between the germline ends. Germline CDR1 and CDR2: SEHNR and FQNEAQ (reference sequence). The CDR3 is 15 residues long.

The gene calls are TRBV6-5 and TRBJ2-7; 11 bases are shared with TRBD2. From germline, CDR1 is MNHEY and CDR2 SVGAGI. After removal of 9 bases from V and 5 bases from J, the junction contained 12 bases not matched to a gene. The CDR3 runs to 15 residues. In DNA, the CDR3 is TGTGCCAGTTACTCGACTAGCGGGAAGGGCCACGAGCAGTACTTC. It codes for CASYSTSGKGHEQYF.

The chain uses TRBV2 and TRBJ2-1, with TRBD2 identical over 9 bases. The CDR3 is made up of 14 amino acids. V lost 8 bases and J lost 5; bases outside the gene matches: 7. Germline assignment: CDR1 SNHLY and CDR2 FYNNEI. This CDR3 is CASEGTSKNNEQFF. The CDR3 DNA reads as TGTGCCAGCGAGGGGACTAGCAAGAACAATGAGCAGTTCTTC.

Turning to this clone: Relative to the germline gene, one junction end is altered; a read error may explain this. The CDR3 spells CSSSLARQGSTDTQYF. CDR3 DNA: TGTTCCAGCAGCTTAGCGCGACAGGGGTCGACAGATACGCAGTATTTT. V is TRBV7-9 and J is TRBJ2-3; 8 bases align to TRBD1. Germline CDR1 is SEHNR and CDR2 is FQNEAQ (reference sequence). The length of the CDR3 is 16 residues.

As concerns this clone: Distinct nucleotide sequences in the sample also encode this CDR3. The rearrangement uses TRBV4-3 and TRBJ1-1; a possible D gene is TRBD1 (5 bases). The CDR3 runs 14 residues. Germline values: CDR1 LGHNA, CDR2 YSLEER. Trimming shortened V by 6 bases and J by 0 bases, and 11 bases separated the two germline ends. This chain's CDR3 is CASSRDRMNTEAFF. CDR3 DNA: TGCGCCAGCAGTCGAGACAGAATGAACACTGAAGCTTTCTTT.

The chain employs TRBV27 and TRBJ1-2; D unclear. Trimming cost V 3 bases and J 2 bases, with 10 bases left between them. Germline V CDR1 and CDR2: MNHEY, SMNVEV (reference sequence). This CDR3 spans 14 amino acids. The CDR3 nucleotides are TGTGCCAGCAGTTTCAATCGGGGAAACTATGGCTACACCTTC. Translating gives CASSFNRGNYGYTF.